Listed here are 5 T cell receptor beta chains from one sample, sequenced in a study of early T cells in non-severe SARS-CoV-2 infection. TCRdb used MiXCR to reprocess the 5' RACE reads, holding one entry per CDR3 protein. The sample shows roughly 54,000 distinct CDR3 sequences, over 9.5% of them seen only once. Input material: whole blood. These receptor sequences come from an adult who was a healthcare worker with PCR-confirmed SARS-CoV-2 infection or an uninfected control (not recorded which).

This clonotype was detected only a few times. V usage is TRBV6-6 and J usage is TRBJ1-4, with TRBD1 matching 7 bases. V gave up 6 bases and J gave up 4 bases; unmatched junction bases: 8. The CDR3 length is 15 residues. The germline V gene has CDR1 MNHNY and CDR2 SVGAGI (reference sequence). In DNA, the CDR3 is TGTGCCAGCAGACCCTTGACAGGGAGTAATGAAAAACTGTTTTTT. Protein product: CASRPLTGSNEKLFF.

This clonotype was detected a few times. The rearrangement links TRBV6-2 or TRBV6-3 to TRBJ2-1; maybe TRBD2 (5 bases). The V end was cut by 1 base, the J end by 7 bases, with 11 bases between. Germline-derived CDR1 and CDR2 are MNHEY and SVGEGT. This CDR3 has 14 amino acids. The CDR3 sequence is CASSYWEKRNEQFF. In DNA form, the CDR3 reads TGTGCCAGCAGTTACTGGGAGAAAAGGAATGAGCAGTTCTTC.

V usage is TRBV11-2 and J usage is TRBJ2-3, with D possibly matching TRBD2 (6 bases). The CDR3 runs to 15 residues. Germline V gene sequence: CDR1 SGHAT, CDR2 FQNNGV. V was clipped by 4 bases and J by 7 bases, with 18 bases between them. The CDR3 spells CASSSPRSSVHTQYF. CDR3 nucleotide sequence: TGTGCCAGCAGCTCGCCCCGGTCTAGCGTTCATACGCAGTATTTT.

The chain joins TRBV6-6 to TRBJ2-7, with D tentatively TRBD2 (6 bases). The CDR3 extends over 14 amino acids. Germline V gene sequence: CDR1 MNHNY, CDR2 SVGAGI (reference sequence). V was shortened by 0 bases and J by 7 bases, with 13 bases between the two germline ends. The CDR3 DNA reads TGTGCCAGCAGTTACTCGGCAGCCGGGGGTGAGCAGTACTTC. Translation gives CASSYSAAGGEQYF.

The CDR3 is CASSSSGGYNEQFF. As DNA, the CDR3 is TGCGCCAGCAGCTCATCCGGCGGGTACAATGAGCAGTTCTTC. The chain employs TRBV10-1 and TRBJ2-1, with D maybe TRBD2 (5 bases). This CDR3 has 14 amino acids. Germline CDR1 and CDR2: WNHNN and SYGVQD (reference sequence). Trimming took 6 bases from V and 4 from J, leaving 13 bases between them.